This T cell receptor (beta chain) was observed in a study of blood T cell repertoires in COVID-19. Overall study: Italy, Spain and the United States were the sources of the convalescent and acute COVID-19 samples. PBMCs, B-cell-depleted T cells, or T cells provided the cDNA or gDNA that made up the material.

As processed by the authors: Reference gene primer amplification in the assay estimated nucleated cell counts. Using immunoSEQ multiplex PCR, the repertoire was profiled, and TCRdb retains in-frame clones only, with some absent. The DNA was the basis for D and trimming; V, J and clone size are from that table. The profile shows more than 75,000 clones, roughly 90% of them singletons. V was pared by 0 bases and J by 7 bases, with 11 bases between. The CDR3 has 15 amino acids. In germline, CDR1 is SGDLS, CDR2 YYNGEE. Enrolment of Seattle patients took place during active infection, and they were followed longitudinally.

Source material: peripheral blood. The chain joins TRBV9 to TRBJ1-6, with D perhaps TRBD1 (6 bases). This TCR was recovered from a middle-aged man with COVID-19, enrolled during active disease. CDR3 region: CASSVAGVGNSPLHF. The CDR3, as DNA: TGTGCCAGCAGCGTAGCAGGGGTGGGGAATTCACCCCTCCACTTT.